This T cell receptor (beta chain) was documented in a study of spatial heterogeneity in lung cancer. The CDR3 is 16 residues long. Trimming removed 4 bases from V and 1 base from J, with 14 bases in between. From germline, CDR1 is MNHEY and CDR2 SVGEGT. Ten or more counts support this clonotype. A single record per CDR3 protein comes from TCRdb applying MiXCR to the 5' RACE reads. Seen here are 40,000 to 45,000 distinct CDR3 sequences, 6.5% to 8% observed once, and the top ten hold about 45%. Time point described: sample taken at primary tumor resection. Tumor, nontumor lung or frozen PBMC supplied whole RNA that was sequenced unsorted.

Material: PBMCs, obtained at surgery. This receptor was obtained from a female donor with early-stage non-small cell lung cancer. The rearrangement joins TRBV6-2 or TRBV6-3 to TRBJ1-3; D not certain. The DNA of the CDR3 is TGTGCCAGCAGTTCTCGCGGCCCGGCTTCTGGAAACACCATATATTTT. This gives the protein CASSSRGPASGNTIYF.